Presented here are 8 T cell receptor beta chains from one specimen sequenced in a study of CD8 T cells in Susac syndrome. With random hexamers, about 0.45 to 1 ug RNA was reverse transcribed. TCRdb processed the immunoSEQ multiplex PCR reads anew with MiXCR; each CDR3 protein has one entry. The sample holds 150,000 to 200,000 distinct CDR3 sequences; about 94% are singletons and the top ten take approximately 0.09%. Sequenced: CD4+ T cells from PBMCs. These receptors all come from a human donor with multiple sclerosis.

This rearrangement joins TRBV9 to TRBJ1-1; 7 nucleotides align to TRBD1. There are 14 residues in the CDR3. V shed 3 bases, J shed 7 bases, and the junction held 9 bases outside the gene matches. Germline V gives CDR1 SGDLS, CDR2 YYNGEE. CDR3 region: CASSAAPTGDEAFF. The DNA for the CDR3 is TGTGCCAGCAGCGCCGCCCCTACAGGGGATGAAGCTTTCTTT.

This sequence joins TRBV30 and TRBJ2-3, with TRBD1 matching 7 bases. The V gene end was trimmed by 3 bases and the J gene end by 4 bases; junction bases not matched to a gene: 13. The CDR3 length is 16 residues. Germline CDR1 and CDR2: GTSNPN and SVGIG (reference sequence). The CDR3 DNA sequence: TGTGCCTGGAGCCCAATCCGGGACAGCGGCCCAGATACGCAGTATTTT. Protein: CAWSPIRDSGPDTQYF.

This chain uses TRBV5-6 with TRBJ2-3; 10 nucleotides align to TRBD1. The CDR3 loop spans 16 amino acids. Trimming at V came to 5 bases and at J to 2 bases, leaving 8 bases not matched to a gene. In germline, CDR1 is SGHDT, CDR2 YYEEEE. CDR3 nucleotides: TGTGCCAGCAGTTACTATGACAGGGGGCTCACAGATACGCAGTATTTT. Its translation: CASSYYDRGLTDTQYF.

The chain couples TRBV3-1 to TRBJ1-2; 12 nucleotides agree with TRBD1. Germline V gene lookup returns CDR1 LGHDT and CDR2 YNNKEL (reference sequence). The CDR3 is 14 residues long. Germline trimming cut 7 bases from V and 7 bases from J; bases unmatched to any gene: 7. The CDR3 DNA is TGTGCCAGCAACCCCGGGACAGGGGGCTTTGGCTACACCTTC. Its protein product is CASNPGTGGFGYTF.

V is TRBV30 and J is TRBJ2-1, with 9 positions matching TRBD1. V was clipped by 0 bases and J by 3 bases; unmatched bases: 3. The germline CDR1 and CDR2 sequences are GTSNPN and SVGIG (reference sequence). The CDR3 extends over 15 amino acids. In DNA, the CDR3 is TGTGCCTGGAGTGTGGGACAGGGAGTCTACAATGAGCAGTTCTTC. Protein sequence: CAWSVGQGVYNEQFF.

In nucleotides, the CDR3 is TGTGCCAGCAGCTTAGCGCCAGGGACCGGGGAGCTGTTTTTT. Protein product: CASSLAPGTGELFF. This chain uses TRBV7-2 with TRBJ2-2, with D tentatively TRBD1 (5 bases). V was shortened by 0 bases and J by 5 bases, with 7 bases between the two germline ends. This CDR3 spans 14 amino acids. The germline CDR1 and CDR2 sequences are SGHTA and FQGNSA.

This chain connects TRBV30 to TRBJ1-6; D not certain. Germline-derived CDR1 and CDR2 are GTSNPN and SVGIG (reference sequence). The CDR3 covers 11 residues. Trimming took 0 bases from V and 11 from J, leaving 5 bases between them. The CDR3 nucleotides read TGTGCCTGGAGTGTTGGCACACCCCTCCACTTT. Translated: CAWSVGTPLHF.

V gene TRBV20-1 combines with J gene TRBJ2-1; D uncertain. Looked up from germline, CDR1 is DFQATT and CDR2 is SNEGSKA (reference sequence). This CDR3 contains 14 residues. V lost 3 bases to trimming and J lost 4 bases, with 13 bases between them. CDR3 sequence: CSASDMDGYNEQFF. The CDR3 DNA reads TGCAGTGCTAGTGACATGGACGGATACAATGAGCAGTTCTTC.